This T cell receptor (beta chain) was captured in a study of shared clonotypes between healthy human individuals. The authors' processing: As immunoSEQ supplied junction-only sequences (without quality scores), filtering differed. This table comes from immunoSEQ multiplex PCR, and its TCRdb copy is limited to in-frame clones, with some not included. The V and J calls and the clone size are those of that table, but D and trimming were determined from the DNA. This table has 400,000 to 600,000 clones, roughly 95% appearing once. Germline lookup yields CDR1 MNHEY and CDR2 SMNVEV (reference sequence). CDR3 size: 13 residues. Trimming stripped 10 bases from V and 5 bases from J, with 15 bases between. Adults of Caucasian background living in Nashville, Tennessee made up all donors.

This receptor was identified in a woman aged 30 to 39 in good health. This chain uses TRBV27 with TRBJ2-1, with TRBD1 as a possible D gene (6 bases). The material sequenced was naive CD4+ T cells sorted from blood. As for subset: CD45RA+ positively selected. Here the CDR3 DNA reads TGTGCCATTCGGACAGCGCTAAACAATGAGCAGTTCTTC. It specifies CAIRTALNNEQFF.